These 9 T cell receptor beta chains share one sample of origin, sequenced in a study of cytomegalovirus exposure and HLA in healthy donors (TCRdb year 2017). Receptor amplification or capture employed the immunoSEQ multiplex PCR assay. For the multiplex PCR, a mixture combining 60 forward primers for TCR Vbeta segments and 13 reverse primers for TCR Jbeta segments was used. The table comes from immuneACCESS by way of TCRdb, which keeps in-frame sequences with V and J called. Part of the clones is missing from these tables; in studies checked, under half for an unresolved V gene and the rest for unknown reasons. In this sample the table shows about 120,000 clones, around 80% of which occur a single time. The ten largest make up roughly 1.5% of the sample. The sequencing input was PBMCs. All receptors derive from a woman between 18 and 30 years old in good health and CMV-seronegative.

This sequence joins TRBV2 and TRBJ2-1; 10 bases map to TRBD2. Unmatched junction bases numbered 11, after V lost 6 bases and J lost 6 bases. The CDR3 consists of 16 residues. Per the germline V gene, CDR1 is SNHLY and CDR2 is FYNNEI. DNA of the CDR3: TGTGCCAGCAGCGCCCTAGCGGGAGCTCCATTCAATGAGCAGTTCTTC. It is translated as CASSALAGAPFNEQFF.

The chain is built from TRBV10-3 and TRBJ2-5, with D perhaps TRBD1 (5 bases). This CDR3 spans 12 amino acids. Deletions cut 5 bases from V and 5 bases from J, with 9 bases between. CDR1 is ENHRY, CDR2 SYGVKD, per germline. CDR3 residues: CAISSGYETQYF. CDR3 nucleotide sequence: TGTGCCATCAGTTCAGGGTACGAGACCCAGTACTTC.

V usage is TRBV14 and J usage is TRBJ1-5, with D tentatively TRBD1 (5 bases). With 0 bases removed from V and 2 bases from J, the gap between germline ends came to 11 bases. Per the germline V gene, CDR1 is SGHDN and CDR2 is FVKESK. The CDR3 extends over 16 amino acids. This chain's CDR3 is CASSQEKGTCNQPQHF. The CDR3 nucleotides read TGTGCCAGCAGCCAAGAAAAAGGGACTTGCAATCAGCCCCAGCATTTT.

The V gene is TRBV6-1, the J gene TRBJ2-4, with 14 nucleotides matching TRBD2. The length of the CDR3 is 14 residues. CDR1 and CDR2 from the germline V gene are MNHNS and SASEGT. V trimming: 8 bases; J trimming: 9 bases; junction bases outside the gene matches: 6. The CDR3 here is CASGTSGSAGIQYF. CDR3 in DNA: TGTGCCAGCGGGACTAGCGGGAGTGCCGGCATTCAGTACTTC.

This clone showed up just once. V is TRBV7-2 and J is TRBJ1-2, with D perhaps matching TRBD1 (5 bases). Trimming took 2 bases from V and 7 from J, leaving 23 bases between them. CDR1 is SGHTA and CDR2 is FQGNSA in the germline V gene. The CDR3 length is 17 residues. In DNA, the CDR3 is TGTGCCAGCAGCTTAACTCCCATGGTGGGGGGGTCGGGTGGCTACACCTTC. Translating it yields CASSLTPMVGGSGGYTF.

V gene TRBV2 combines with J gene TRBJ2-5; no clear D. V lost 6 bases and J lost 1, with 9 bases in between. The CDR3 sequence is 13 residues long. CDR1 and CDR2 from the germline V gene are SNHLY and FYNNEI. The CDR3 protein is CASSRESQETQYF. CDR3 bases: TGTGCCAGCAGCCGCGAGTCCCAAGAGACCCAGTACTTC.

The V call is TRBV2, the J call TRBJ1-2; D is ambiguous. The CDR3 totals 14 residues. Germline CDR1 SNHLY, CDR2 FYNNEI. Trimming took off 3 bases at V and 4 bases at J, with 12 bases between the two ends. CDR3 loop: CASSEGREIYGYTF. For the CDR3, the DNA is TGTGCCAGCAGTGAGGGGAGAGAGATCTATGGCTACACCTTC.

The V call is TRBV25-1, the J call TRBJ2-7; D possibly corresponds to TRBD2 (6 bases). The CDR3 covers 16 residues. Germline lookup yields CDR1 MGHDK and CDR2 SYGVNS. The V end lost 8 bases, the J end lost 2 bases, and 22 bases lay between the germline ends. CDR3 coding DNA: TGTGCCAGCTCCAAAAACCTGGGGGGTCGTACCTACGAGCAGTACTTC. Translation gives CASSKNLGGRTYEQYF.

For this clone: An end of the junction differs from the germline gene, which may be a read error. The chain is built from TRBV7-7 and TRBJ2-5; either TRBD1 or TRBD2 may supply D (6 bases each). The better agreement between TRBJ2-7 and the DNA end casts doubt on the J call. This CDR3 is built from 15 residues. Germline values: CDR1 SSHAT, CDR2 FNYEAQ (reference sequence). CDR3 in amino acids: CASSLAAGDWYEQYF. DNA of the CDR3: TGTGCTAGCAGCTTAGCGGCAGGGGATTGGTACGAGCAGTACTTC.